Listed below are T cell receptor beta chains from one sample, sequenced in a study of blood T cell repertoires in COVID-19. Profiled with immunoSEQ multiplex PCR; TCRdb holds only in-frame clones, not every one. The sample lists about 150,000 clones, roughly 80% occurring once. The sample consisted of peripheral blood. These receptors were taken from a man in his late teens or twenties with active or convalescent COVID-19. CDR3s include the opening cysteine and the closing phenylalanine or tryptophan. The order of the fields is D gene, V gene, clone size, J gene, CDR3 protein, CDR3 DNA. The D gene is left open where the match is weak. Size values are once, few and many counts, or a class for expanded clones, and some rows have none.

>.|TRBV30|few|TRBJ1-1
CAWSPGQNTEAFF
TGTGCCTGGAGTCCCGGACAGAACACTGAAGCTTTCTTT
>TRBD1|TRBV5-5|.|TRBJ1-6
CASSFTPGTGYNSPLHF
TGTGCCAGCAGCTTTACGCCCGGGACAGGATATAATTCACCCCTCCACTTT
>.|TRBV7-9|.|TRBJ2-2
CASSLTRVTGELFF
TGTGCCAGCAGCTTGACTAGGGTCACCGGGGAGCTGTTTTTT
>.|TRBV14|.|TRBJ2-2
CASSPGLLWGELFF
TGTGCCAGCAGCCCGGGACTGCTCTGGGGGGAGCTGTTTTTT
>TRBD2|TRBV5-1|.|TRBJ2-5
CASSTPSGRGGTQYF
TGCGCCAGCAGCACGCCTAGCGGGAGGGGAGGGACCCAGTACTTC
>.|TRBV9|few|TRBJ2-2
CASRADSTNTGELFF
TGTGCCAGCAGAGCAGACAGTACGAACACCGGGGAGCTGTTTTTT
>.|TRBV28|.|TRBJ1-2
CASRRPGLRAYGYTF
TGTGCCAGCAGACGTCCGGGACTGAGAGCCTATGGCTACACCTTC
>TRBD1|TRBV5-4|.|TRBJ2-4
CASGSDRGNIQYF
TGTGCCAGCGGATCGGACAGGGGGAACATTCAGTACTTC
>.|TRBV7-2|.|TRBJ1-2
CASSLEGINYGYTF
TGTGCCAGCAGCTTAGAGGGGATTAACTATGGCTACACCTTC
>.|TRBV5-1|.|TRBJ1-2
CASSLAGGRDYGYTF
TGCGCCAGCAGCTTGGCTGGGGGCCGGGACTATGGCTACACCTTC
>.|TRBV29-1|.|TRBJ1-4
CSVYDRRSEKLFF
TGCAGCGTTTACGACAGGAGGAGTGAAAAACTGTTTTTT
>TRBD1|TRBV2|.|TRBJ1-6
CASSPRQGENSPLHF
TGTGCCAGCAGCCCTAGACAGGGAGAAAATTCACCCCTCCACTTT
>.|TRBV5-1|once|TRBJ1-1
CASSLLQGMNTEAFF
TGCGCCAGCAGCTTGCTTCAGGGAATGAACACTGAAGCTTTCTTT
>.|TRBV5-1|once|TRBJ1-6
CASSLAGPISNSPLHF
TGCGCCAGCAGCTTGGCCGGTCCAATATCTAATTCACCCCTCCACTTT
>.|TRBV5-1|.|TRBJ2-3
CASSFSGAGTDTQYF
TGCGCCAGCAGCTTCTCAGGGGCTGGCACAGATACGCAGTATTTT
>.|TRBV28|.|TRBJ1-2
CASSLRALDYGYTF
TGTGCCAGCAGTTTAAGAGCGTTAGACTATGGCTACACCTTC
>.|TRBV6-6|.|TRBJ1-1
CASRVRGEAFF
TGTGCCAGCAGGGTAAGAGGTGAAGCTTTCTTT
>.|TRBV7-9|.|TRBJ1-2
CASSLSWTEEDGYTF
TGTGCCAGCAGCTTATCATGGACGGAGGAGGATGGCTACACCTTC
>.|TRBV30|.|TRBJ1-5
CAWSVGKDQPQHF
TGTGCCTGGAGCGTCGGGAAGGATCAGCCCCAGCATTTT
>TRBD2|TRBV4-3|once|TRBJ2-5
CASSQATSGTQETQYF
TGCGCCAGCAGCCAAGCGACTAGCGGGACTCAAGAGACCCAGTACTTC
>TRBD1|TRBV7-2|.|TRBJ2-7
CASSLWDRPTYEQYF
TGTGCCAGCAGCTTATGGGACAGGCCGACCTACGAGCAGTACTTC
>TRBD2|TRBV5-1|.|TRBJ2-7
CASSLDSGRPEQYF
TGCGCCAGCAGCTTGGATAGCGGGAGGCCCGAGCAGTACTTC
>.|TRBV30|.|TRBJ1-5
CAWSSQGNQPQHF
TGTGCCTGGAGCTCGCAGGGCAATCAGCCCCAGCATTTT
>.|TRBV5-1|.|TRBJ2-5
CASSFTPPVSGETQYF
TGCGCCAGCAGCTTCACCCCCCCCGTTTCAGGAGAGACCCAGTACTTC
>.|TRBV30|.|TRBJ1-5
CAWQGDSNQPQHF
TGTGCCTGGCAAGGGGATAGCAATCAGCCCCAGCATTTT
>.|TRBV19|.|TRBJ1-5
CASNGQHYQPQHF
TGTGCCAGTAATGGACAGCACTATCAGCCCCAGCATTTT
>TRBD1|TRBV6-5|.|TRBJ1-4
CASRTGGGNEKLFF
TGTGCCAGCAGGACAGGGGGCGGAAATGAAAAACTGTTTTTT
>TRBD1|TRBV18|.|TRBJ2-7
CASSPTQRTGYEQYF
TGTGCCAGCTCACCAACCCAGAGGACAGGGTACGAGCAGTACTTC
>TRBD2|TRBV14|few|TRBJ2-1
CASSLRLAAGNEQFF
TGTGCCAGCAGCCTCAGGCTAGCGGCCGGGAATGAGCAGTTCTTC
>TRBD1|TRBV11-2|.|TRBJ2-5
CASSSRKTGRGETQYF
TGTGCCAGCAGCTCAAGAAAGACAGGGAGAGGGGAGACCCAGTACTTC
>TRBD1|TRBV5-6|.|TRBJ1-1
CASSWGQGRRKAFF
TGTGCCAGCAGCTGGGGACAGGGGAGAAGGAAAGCTTTCTTT
>TRBD2|TRBV7-2|.|TRBJ2-7
CASSLWVSGEVEQYF
TGTGCCAGCAGCTTATGGGTTAGCGGGGAGGTGGAGCAGTACTTC
>TRBD1|TRBV18|.|TRBJ1-2
CASSPPVARGMGADGYTF
TGTGCCAGCTCACCACCGGTGGCCAGGGGGATGGGAGCTGATGGCTACACCTTC
>.|TRBV30|once|TRBJ1-5
CAWSVRYSNQPQHF
TGTGCCTGGAGTGTCAGATATAGCAATCAGCCCCAGCATTTT
>.|TRBV11-2|.|TRBJ1-1
CASSLDGVRVDTEAFF
TGTGCCAGCAGCTTAGACGGGGTACGGGTGGACACTGAAGCTTTCTTT
>.|TRBV3-1/TRBV3-2|.|TRBJ1-2
CASSQDPGLYGYTF
TGTGCCAGCAGCCAAGATCCCGGTCTCTATGGCTACACCTTC
>.|TRBV5-5|.|TRBJ2-2
CASSLRTANTGELFF
TGTGCCAGCAGTCTGCGGACAGCGAACACCGGGGAGCTGTTTTTT
>.|TRBV19|.|TRBJ2-5
CASSMGARGETQYF
TGTGCCAGTAGTATGGGGGCAAGGGGAGAGACCCAGTACTTC
>.|TRBV19|.|TRBJ1-2
CAIQGPNYGYTF
TGTGCCATCCAGGGTCCTAACTATGGCTACACCTTC
>TRBD1|TRBV29-1|.|TRBJ1-5
CSVEGQRLGQGPNSNQPQHF
TGCAGCGTTGAAGGCCAGCGGCTGGGACAGGGGCCTAATAGCAATCAGCCCCAGCATTTT
>.|TRBV6-2/TRBV6-3|.|TRBJ1-1
CASSFGGGGTEAFF
TGTGCCAGCAGTTTCGGGGGAGGGGGCACTGAAGCTTTCTTT
>TRBD2|TRBV2|.|TRBJ2-1
CASSPRAGGYNEQFF
TGTGCCAGCAGTCCCCGGGCGGGGGGGTACAATGAGCAGTTCTTC
>.|TRBV6-1|.|TRBJ1-5
CASSETPWVVNQPQHF
TGTGCCAGCAGTGAGACACCGTGGGTCGTCAATCAGCCCCAGCATTTT
>TRBD2|TRBV6-5|.|TRBJ2-1
CASSKTSGRTSEQFF
TGTGCCAGCAGTAAGACTAGCGGACGTACAAGTGAGCAGTTCTTC
>TRBD2|TRBV25-1|few|TRBJ2-1
CASGSGAGSYNEQFF
TGTGCCAGCGGGAGCGGGGCTGGCTCCTACAATGAGCAGTTCTTC
>TRBD2|TRBV5-5|.|TRBJ2-7
CASRSAGGPGTRLYEQYF
TGTGCCAGCAGGTCTGCGGGGGGACCCGGGACTAGGCTCTACGAGCAGTACTTC
>TRBD1|TRBV6-4|.|TRBJ2-2
CASRGQASNTGELFF
TGTGCCAGCAGAGGACAGGCTTCGAACACCGGGGAGCTGTTTTTT
>TRBD1|TRBV6-4|.|TRBJ2-3
CASSEGQGADTQYF
TGTGCCAGCAGTGAGGGACAGGGGGCAGATACGCAGTATTTT
>.|TRBV7-2|.|TRBJ2-4
CASSFTSVDNIQYF
TGTGCCAGCAGCTTCACTAGTGTAGATAACATTCAGTACTTC
>TRBD2|TRBV5-1|once|TRBJ2-1
CASSLLLAGGGGNEQFF
TGCGCCAGCAGCTTGCTTCTAGCGGGAGGGGGTGGCAATGAGCAGTTCTTC
>TRBD1|TRBV11-2|few|TRBJ1-4
CASSPAWGTVNEKLFF
TGTGCCAGCAGCCCCGCCTGGGGGACAGTTAATGAAAAACTGTTTTTT
>.|TRBV12-3/TRBV12-4|.|TRBJ1-5
CASSLKGYQPQHF
TGTGCCAGCAGTTTAAAGGGGTATCAGCCCCAGCATTTT
>.|TRBV6-5|few|TRBJ1-4
CASTHGGDGKLFF
TGTGCCAGCACCCACGGGGGAGACGGAAAACTGTTTTTT
>.|TRBV10-3|.|TRBJ1-3
CAISDPGRSKNTIYF
TGTGCCATCAGTGACCCAGGCAGGTCCAAAAACACCATATATTTT
>.|TRBV6-5|.|TRBJ2-7
CASRMGRGAAYEQYF
TGTGCCAGCAGAATGGGCAGGGGGGCGGCCTACGAGCAGTACTTC
>.|TRBV2|once|TRBJ2-3
CASSDPTESLGHTDTQYF
TGTGCCAGCAGTGATCCTACCGAGTCACTAGGGCACACAGATACGCAGTATTTT
>.|TRBV18|once|TRBJ2-3
CASSPLRQALGTDTQYF
TGTGCCAGCTCACCACTGAGACAGGCGTTAGGGACAGATACGCAGTATTTT